The following is a TCR beta chain sequence with its context. As yet, its antigen is unknown. Profiling of TCR beta VDJ combinations and CDR3 sequences used genomic DNA as template. One entry per CDR3 protein, called by TCRdb with MiXCR from the reads. The data show some 290,000 distinct CDR3 sequences, around three fifths seen once. These data come from a study of CD8+CD57+ T cells in acquired aplastic anemia. Study results and limitations: Controls and patients did not differ significantly in CD8+ Simpson's diversity. Patients and controls shared roughly 31 CD8+ CDR3 sequences, highly expressed in patients.

The ends were cut back, 4 bases at V and 7 bases at J, with 16 bases in the middle. The CDR3 consists of 14 residues. CDR1 is SGHDN, CDR2 FVKESK, per germline. The chain employs TRBV14 and TRBJ1-2; D ambiguous. The sequencing input was sorted CD4+, CD8+, or CD8+CD57+ T cells (not recorded which) from PBMCs. This receptor was taken from a human donor with severe aplastic anemia or a healthy control (not recorded which). The DNA for the CDR3 is TGTGCCAGCAGCCTATCCCTAAGGGAGGGTGGCTACACCTTC. Its protein product is CASSLSLREGGYTF.